This T cell receptor (beta chain) was recovered during a study of T cell changes during pregnancy in multiple sclerosis. From germline, CDR1 is SGHVS and CDR2 FQNEAQ. V was clipped by 1 base and J by 4 bases, with 10 bases between them. The CDR3 is 14 amino acids. This table comes from immunoSEQ multiplex PCR, and its TCRdb copy is limited to in-frame clones, with some not included. The sample gives 75,000 to 100,000 clones, about 90% of which show up once; 2% to 3% is in the top ten. The sequencing used peripheral blood, collected after pregnancy. The sequence was collected from a female donor in good health, enrolled as a control in a pregnancy study. The V gene is TRBV7-8, the J gene TRBJ1-1; D perhaps matches TRBD1 (6 bases). The CDR3: CASSLVMGATEAFF. The CDR3 nucleotides are TGTGCCAGCAGCTTAGTAATGGGGGCCACTGAAGCTTTCTTT.